The 5 T cell receptor beta chains presented below share a single source sample, sequenced in a study of early T cells in non-severe SARS-CoV-2 infection. From the 5' RACE reads, TCRdb called clonotypes with MiXCR, one entry per CDR3 protein. Found here are nearly 95,000 distinct CDR3 sequences, roughly 17% of them singletons; the top ten hold 5.1%. Sample: whole blood, taken at baseline. These receptors were taken from an adult who was a healthcare worker with PCR-confirmed SARS-CoV-2 infection or an uninfected control (not recorded which).

This clonotype was counted between two and nine times. This chain uses TRBV4-1 with TRBJ2-1; 9 bases agree with TRBD2. The CDR3 loop spans 17 amino acids. Germline V gene sequence: CDR1 MGHRA, CDR2 YSYEKL. The ends lost 0 bases at V and 9 bases at J; junction bases unmatched: 12. The CDR3 region has the DNA TGCGCCAGCAGCCAAGATCCGGGTGCGGGAGGGGAAACTGAGCAGTTCTTC. This translates into CASSQDPGAGGETEQFF.

This clonotype has a count of ten or more. The genes are TRBV30 and TRBJ2-5, with 8 bases fitting TRBD1. CDR1 GTSNPN and CDR2 SVGIG come from the germline V gene (reference sequence). V was clipped by 5 bases and J by 6 bases; unmatched bases: 8. The CDR3 length is 13 residues. This CDR3 reads CAWGQGRGKTQYF. The CDR3 DNA sequence: TGTGCCTGGGGACAGGGAAGGGGGAAGACCCAGTACTTC.

The V gene is TRBV12-3 or TRBV12-4, the J gene TRBJ1-1; possibly TRBD1 for D (6 bases). The CDR3 totals 14 residues. The germline V and J ends were trimmed by 3 bases and 4 bases, with 12 bases remaining between them. CDR3 in DNA: TGTGCCAGCAGTTTTAAGGGGGTATTCACTGAAGCTTTCTTT. It translates to CASSFKGVFTEAFF.

This clonotype was seen at least ten times. This chain uses TRBV25-1 with TRBJ1-1; maybe TRBD1 (5 bases). Germline assignment: CDR1 MGHDK and CDR2 SYGVNS. CDR3 length: 14 residues. Trimming took off 7 bases at V and 1 base at J, with 13 bases between the two ends. The CDR3 DNA reads as TGTGCCAGCACGGAGACAGCGGAGAACACTGAAGCTTTCTTT. As protein: CASTETAENTEAFF.

The table lists this clonotype with a few counts. This sequence joins TRBV19 and TRBJ2-7; a possible D gene is TRBD2 (5 bases). CDR3 length: 13 amino acids. V was trimmed by 8 bases and J by 6 bases, leaving 17 bases between them. Germline CDR1 is LNHDA and CDR2 is SQIVND (reference sequence). In nucleotides, the CDR3 is TGTGCCAGTGCTCCCGAGGCGGGTCTCGAGCAGTACTTC. Protein: CASAPEAGLEQYF.